Presented here are 30 T cell receptor beta chains from one specimen sequenced in a study of control samples from healthy donors and cancer patients (dated by TCRdb to about 2020). Libraries came from the immunoSEQ multiplex PCR assay. TCRdb took this table from immuneACCESS and kept in-frame rearrangements with V and J called. Such tables lack part of the clones; where checked against another copy, unresolved V genes explain under half of the gap, and the rest is unexplained. Here the sample has approximately 130,000 clones; 87% occur a single time. 2.9% of the sample is taken by the ten largest. Sequencing was carried out using blood. These receptors were obtained from a man aged 60-69 years in good health.

The chain joins TRBV19 to TRBJ1-5, with 8 bases matching TRBD1. With 2 bases clipped from V and 2 bases from J, the junction kept 8 bases outside the gene matches. The CDR3 is 17 amino acids. CDR1 LNHDA and CDR2 SQIVND come from the germline V gene (reference sequence). The CDR3 here is CASSIILGQAGNQPQHF. The CDR3 bases are TGTGCCAGTAGTATAATTTTGGGACAGGCGGGCAATCAGCCCCAGCATTTT. Full variable domain (remainder filled in from reference TRBV19 and TRBJ1-5): DGGITQSPKYLFRKEGQNVTLSCEQNLNHDAMYWYRQDPGQGLRLIYYSQIVNDFQKGDIAEGYSVSREKKESFPLTVTSAQKNPTAFYLCASSIILGQAGNQPQHFGDGTRLSIL.

The table lists this clone with a few counts. V and J are TRBV28 and TRBJ1-6; D is perhaps TRBD1 (5 bases). V was trimmed by 6 bases and J by 11 bases, leaving 11 bases between them. This CDR3 is built from 12 residues. Germline CDR1 is MDHEN and CDR2 is SYDVKM. As DNA, the CDR3 is TGTGCCAGCAGGGCAGGGTTAGCACCCCTCCACTTT. It codes for CASRAGLAPLHF.

V usage is TRBV12-3 or TRBV12-4 and J usage is TRBJ1-2, with D hard to call. Trimming removed 4 bases at V and 7 bases at J, with 10 bases between. The CDR3 has 12 residues. DNA for the CDR3: TGTGCCAGCAGTTCAGGACCAGCTGGCTACACCTTC. Amino acids: CASSSGPAGYTF.

This clone was picked up one time. The rearrangement links TRBV12-3 or TRBV12-4 to TRBJ2-4; D gene unclear. The V end was cut by 6 bases, the J end by 10 bases, with 10 bases between. This CDR3 contains 11 residues. DNA for the CDR3: TGTGCCAGCAGCTCGGCGTGGATTCAGTACTTC. Amino acid sequence: CASSSAWIQYF.

The sample holds a few counts of this clone. V and J are TRBV18 and TRBJ1-2; D is perhaps TRBD1 (5 bases). Germline-derived CDR1 and CDR2 are KGHSH and LQKENI. CDR3 length equals 14 residues. The V and J ends lost 2 bases and 4 bases respectively, with 11 bases between them. CDR3 sequence reads: CASSPNRMIYGYTF. Here the CDR3 DNA reads TGTGCCAGCTCACCAAACAGGATGATCTATGGCTACACCTTC. Drawing the rest from reference TRBV18 and TRBJ1-2, the complete variable domain is NAGVMQNPRHLVRRRGQEARLRCSPMKGHSHVYWYRQLPEEGLKFMVYLQKENIIDESGMPKERFSAEFPKEGPSILRIQQVVRGDSAAYFCASSPNRMIYGYTFGSGTRLTVV.

The J gene is TRBJ1-2, the V gene TRBV11-1, with D possibly TRBD1 on 5 matching bases. CDR3 length equals 12 residues. Per germline, CDR1 SGHAT and CDR2 FQDESV (reference sequence). The V end lost 5 bases, the J end lost 4 bases, and 8 bases lay between the germline ends. CDR3 loop: CASSHDSYGYTF. The CDR3 DNA follows: TGTGCCAGCAGCCACGACAGCTATGGCTACACCTTC.

The chain combines TRBV4-3 with TRBJ2-3; 14 bases map to TRBD2. This CDR3 comprises 20 residues. Germline V gene lookup returns CDR1 LGHNA and CDR2 YSLEER. Losses at the gene ends were 0 bases for V and 0 bases for J; bases not matched to a gene: 8. CDR3 in DNA: TGCGCCAGCAGCCAAGATATGGTGACTAGCGGGGGGGCAAGCACAGATACGCAGTATTTT. Protein product: CASSQDMVTSGGASTDTQYF.

The gene calls are TRBV12-3 or TRBV12-4 and TRBJ2-1, with D unresolved. CDR3 length: 11 residues. V lost 3 bases to trimming and J lost 9 bases, with 6 bases between them. The chain's CDR3 is CASSLPPEQFF. DNA for the CDR3: TGTGCCAGCAGTTTGCCTCCTGAGCAGTTCTTC.

The gene calls are TRBV4-2 and TRBJ2-3; D gene unclear. CDR3 length: 16 amino acids. CDR1 and CDR2 (germline): LGHNA, YNFKEQ. Trimming cost V 0 bases and J 1 base, with 11 bases left between them. CDR3 loop: CASSQDLVQGTDTQYF. CDR3 bases: TGTGCCAGCAGCCAAGATTTAGTTCAGGGCACAGATACGCAGTATTTT.

The chain is built from TRBV7-2 and TRBJ2-3; 10 bases are a match to TRBD2. V dropped 0 bases and J dropped 1; count of bases not matched to a gene: 1. CDR3 size: 16 residues. Germline V gene data show CDR1 as SGHTA and CDR2 as FQGNSA. For the CDR3, the DNA is TGTGCCAGCAGCTTAGCCGGGACTAGCGGCACAGATACGCAGTATTTT. Encoded protein: CASSLAGTSGTDTQYF.

The J gene is TRBJ2-1, the V gene TRBV18; tentatively, D is TRBD1 or TRBD2 (5 bases each). This CDR3 region has 15 residues. V gave up 4 bases and J gave up 9 bases, with 19 bases separating them. In germline, CDR1 is KGHSH, CDR2 LQKENI. This CDR3 reads CASSLNSGTDFEQFF. CDR3 sequence (DNA): TGTGCCAGCTCACTGAATTCCGGGACGGACTTTGAGCAGTTCTTC.

DNA of the CDR3: TGTGCCAGCAGTTTCCGGGGCAGGGCCAACACTGAAGCTTTCTTT. Its protein product is CASSFRGRANTEAFF. The chain uses TRBV28 and TRBJ1-1, with TRBD1 as a possible D gene (5 bases). This CDR3 is 15 amino acids long. Germline CDR1 reads MDHEN; CDR2 reads SYDVKM. Trimming took off 3 bases at V and 2 bases at J, with 13 bases between the two ends.

The V call is TRBV6-5, the J call TRBJ2-4, with 8 nucleotides matching TRBD2. After removal of 7 bases from V and 6 bases from J, the junction contained 8 bases not matched to a gene. CDR3 size: 14 residues. The germline V gene has CDR1 MNHEY and CDR2 SVGAGI. The CDR3 is CASTGGARGNIQYF. CDR3 nucleotides: TGTGCCAGCACGGGGGGGGCCAGGGGAAACATTCAGTACTTC.

This clone was picked up one time. This rearrangement joins TRBV5-1 to TRBJ1-1, with D possibly matching TRBD1 (6 bases). The CDR3 runs 14 residues. Trimming cost V 1 base and J 10 bases, with 17 bases left between them. Germline V CDR1 and CDR2: SGHRS, YFSETQ. The CDR3 spells CASSLQSQGSRAFF. For the CDR3, the DNA is TGCGCCAGCAGCTTGCAGTCGCAGGGGAGTAGAGCTTTCTTT.

The genes are TRBV29-1 and TRBJ2-7; 7 nucleotides agree with TRBD1. This CDR3 contains 12 residues. Germline V gives CDR1 SQVTM, CDR2 ANQGSEA. The ends lost 6 bases at V and 7 bases at J; junction bases unmatched: 9. CDR3 protein: CSVTDREWEQYF. CDR3 nucleotide sequence: TGCAGCGTGACCGACAGGGAATGGGAGCAGTACTTC.

The chain recombines TRBV28 with TRBJ2-5; 15 nucleotides line up with TRBD2. J was trimmed by 4 bases and V by 7 bases; bases with no gene match: 7. Germline V gene lookup returns CDR1 MDHEN and CDR2 SYDVKM. The CDR3 has 16 amino acids. The CDR3 is CASNRGTSGGTETQYF. Written as DNA, the CDR3 is TGTGCCAGCAACCGCGGGACTAGCGGGGGGACAGAGACCCAGTACTTC.

Of note for this clone: The junction does not match germline at one end; this may be a read error. This CDR3 is CASTEALGNQPQHF. In DNA, the CDR3 is TGTGCAAGTACTGAGGCATTGGGCAATCAGCCCCAGCATTTT. The gene calls are TRBV19 and TRBJ1-5, with D unresolved. CDR1 and CDR2 (germline): LNHDA, SQIVND (reference sequence). The length of the CDR3 is 14 residues.

The chain has TRBV11-2 and TRBJ2-4; D uncertain. Between the trimmed V and J ends, which lost 1 base and 0 bases, there was a span of 10 bases. The CDR3 has 16 amino acids. Germline V CDR1 and CDR2: SGHAT, FQNNGV. The CDR3 is CASSLVQEIAKNIQYF. The CDR3 nucleotides read TGTGCCAGCAGCTTAGTGCAAGAAATAGCCAAAAACATTCAGTACTTC.

This clone was observed a few times. J is TRBJ2-7 and V is TRBV7-3; D gene ambiguous. Trimming pared 1 base from V and 6 bases from J, leaving 7 bases between. Per germline, CDR1 SGHTA and CDR2 FQGTGA. The CDR3 loop spans 12 amino acids. The CDR3 reads CASSLMTGEQYF. CDR3 in DNA: TGTGCCAGCAGCTTAATGACCGGCGAGCAGTACTTC.

This chain links TRBV7-8 with TRBJ1-1, with 8 bases matching TRBD1. This CDR3 spans 14 amino acids. J was trimmed by 5 bases and V by 5 bases; bases with no gene match: 7. Germline lookup yields CDR1 SGHVS and CDR2 FQNEAQ. The CDR3 DNA sequence: TGTGCCAGCAGCCCTGGGACAGGTTATACTGAAGCTTTCTTT. It specifies CASSPGTGYTEAFF.

The CDR3 bases are TGTGCCAGCCTGTCTCTAGACAGGGTAGGCTACACCTTC. Protein: CASLSLDRVGYTF. The V gene is TRBV27, the J gene TRBJ1-2; TRBD1 aligns across 7 bases. J lost 8 bases, V lost 8 bases, and 11 bases had no gene match. Germline loops: CDR1 MNHEY, CDR2 SMNVEV (reference sequence). There are 13 residues in the CDR3.

The V gene is TRBV7-2, the J gene TRBJ2-5; TRBD1 aligns across 9 bases. J lost 3 bases, V lost 1 base, and 12 bases had no gene match. Germline V gene lookup returns CDR1 SGHTA and CDR2 FQGNSA. CDR3 length equals 18 residues. CDR3 amino acids: CASSLGLQGALVKETQYF. CDR3 bases: TGTGCCAGCAGCTTAGGGCTACAGGGGGCCCTCGTAAAAGAGACCCAGTACTTC.

V usage is TRBV6-2 or TRBV6-3 and J usage is TRBJ1-4; D not resolved. Looked up from germline, CDR1 is MNHEY and CDR2 is SVGEGT. This CDR3 contains 11 residues. Trimming stripped 6 bases from V and 7 bases from J, with 6 bases between. CDR3 coding DNA: TGTGCCAGCAGCTCTTCTGAAAAACTGTTTTTT. Amino acid sequence: CASSSSEKLFF.

The chain has TRBV19 and TRBJ1-5; D perhaps matches TRBD1 (5 bases). The CDR3 consists of 16 residues. V dropped 5 bases and J dropped 2 bases, with 16 bases sitting between them. CDR1 is LNHDA, CDR2 SQIVND, per germline (reference sequence). This CDR3 is CASSSSGALGNQPQHF. The CDR3 DNA sequence: TGTGCCAGTAGTTCTAGCGGGGCCTTGGGCAATCAGCCCCAGCATTTT.

Concerning this clone: The same CDR3 also results from other DNA sequences found in this sample. The chain combines TRBV3-1 (or the pseudogene TRBV3-2) with TRBJ2-5; 10 bases are a match to TRBD2. The CDR3 contains 14 residues. Germline CDR1 reads LGHDT; CDR2 reads YNNKEL (reference sequence). The ends lost 5 bases at V and 5 bases at J; junction bases unmatched: 5. The CDR3 here is CASSFSGGQETQYF. The CDR3 nucleotides read TGTGCCAGCAGCTTTAGCGGGGGGCAGGAGACCCAGTACTTC.

The rearrangement uses TRBV24-1 and TRBJ2-2, with 7 bases lining up with TRBD1. With 6 bases clipped from V and 6 bases from J, the junction kept 9 bases outside the gene matches. The CDR3 has 15 residues. Germline V gene lookup returns CDR1 KGHDR and CDR2 SFDVKD. CDR3 bases: TGTGCCACCAGTTCGACAGGGATAAGGGCCGGGGAGCTGTTTTTT. Its translation is CATSSTGIRAGELFF.

The sample holds one count of this clone. This chain connects TRBV6-2 or TRBV6-3 to TRBJ2-7, with a possible D match to TRBD2 (6 bases). Looked up from germline, CDR1 is MNHEY and CDR2 is SVGEGT. Trimming took 4 bases from V and 3 from J, leaving 16 bases between them. This CDR3 is 15 amino acids long. The DNA of the CDR3 is TGTGCCAGCAGTTCTCCACCAGCGGGTCTCTACGAGCAGTACTTC. It is translated as CASSSPPAGLYEQYF.

The chain carries TRBV7-2 and TRBJ1-1; no clear D. V lost 3 bases and J lost 5, with 10 bases in between. Germline V lookup: CDR1 SGHTA, CDR2 FQGNSA. The length of the CDR3 is 13 residues. CDR3 in DNA: TGTGCCAGCAGCTTTCACCTGGAGACTGAAGCTTTCTTT. Translating it yields CASSFHLETEAFF.

V is TRBV10-2 and J is TRBJ2-2, with TRBD2 identical over 7 bases. Germline V gene data show CDR1 as WSHSY and CDR2 as SAAADI. The CDR3 has 15 residues. Unmatched junction bases numbered 6, after V lost 8 bases and J lost 0 bases. CDR3 loop: CASLHRGANTGELFF. DNA for the CDR3: TGCGCCAGCCTACATCGGGGGGCGAACACCGGGGAGCTGTTTTTT.

This clone has just one count. The chain couples TRBV10-3 to TRBJ1-2, with D uncertain. V dropped 5 bases and J dropped 3 bases, with 4 bases sitting between them. The CDR3 is 11 amino acids. CDR1 is ENHRY and CDR2 is SYGVKD in the germline V gene. The CDR3 sequence is CAISLDYGYTF. The CDR3, as DNA: TGTGCCATCAGTTTGGACTATGGCTACACCTTC.